Each of the 13 T cell receptor beta chains below was sequenced from the same sample in a study of blood T cell repertoires in COVID-19. Repertoires were generated with immunoSEQ multiplex PCR, while TCRdb's copy carries only in-frame clones and drops some. Of about 58,000 clones in the sample, around 79% were seen once. Sequenced: peripheral blood. The receptors shown here come from a human donor in a cohort sampled during active COVID-19.

The gene calls are TRBV19 and TRBJ2-1; TRBD1 is a possible D gene (5 bases). V was cut by 2 bases and J by 7 bases, with 9 bases left in between. The CDR3 spans 13 residues. CDR1 and CDR2 (germline): LNHDA, SQIVND (reference sequence). CDR3 DNA sequence: TGTGCCAGTAGTATACATCAGGGTAATGAGCAGTTCTTC. Its protein is CASSIHQGNEQFF.

The rearrangement joins TRBV6-6 to TRBJ1-1, with unresolved D. The germline V gene has CDR1 MNHNY and CDR2 SVGAGI (reference sequence). The CDR3 sequence is 14 residues long. The V end was cut by 2 bases, the J end by 1 base, with 8 bases between. The CDR3 reads CASSYAEENTEAFF. For the CDR3, the DNA is TGTGCCAGCAGTTACGCGGAAGAGAACACTGAAGCTTTCTTT.

CDR3 bases: TGTGCCTGGGAGGCACAGGCGAATACTGAAGCTTTCTTT. Protein: CAWEAQANTEAFF. The rearrangement joins TRBV30 to TRBJ1-1; D possibly corresponds to TRBD1 (5 bases). CDR3 length equals 13 residues. With 5 bases removed from V and 5 bases from J, the gap between germline ends came to 15 bases. From germline, CDR1 is GTSNPN and CDR2 SVGIG (reference sequence).

The chain is built from TRBV10-2 and TRBJ2-2; 10 bases line up with TRBD2. V gave up 6 bases and J gave up 4 bases; unmatched junction bases: 8. Germline lookup yields CDR1 WSHSY and CDR2 SAAADI. CDR3 length: 16 amino acids. The CDR3, as DNA: TGCGCCAGCAGCATCCTAGCGGGAGCGGCCACCGGGGAGCTGTTTTTT. Translating gives CASSILAGAATGELFF.

The chain combines TRBV10-3 with TRBJ2-7; 7 positions match TRBD1. The CDR3 loop spans 12 amino acids. Germline loops: CDR1 ENHRY, CDR2 SYGVKD. V gave up 6 bases and J gave up 5 bases; unmatched junction bases: 4. CDR3 residues: CAIRDRDHEQYF. In DNA, the CDR3 is TGTGCCATCAGAGACAGGGATCACGAGCAGTACTTC.

This clone was detected only a few times. The chain has TRBV30 and TRBJ1-4; 10 bases fit TRBD1. Germline CDR1 reads GTSNPN; CDR2 reads SVGIG (reference sequence). With V trimmed by 2 bases and J by 3 bases, 3 bases remained unmatched. The CDR3 is 15 amino acids. The CDR3 region is CAWSPDRGPNEKLFF. In DNA form, the CDR3 reads TGTGCCTGGAGTCCCGACAGGGGGCCTAATGAAAAACTGTTTTTT.

The V call is TRBV12-3 or TRBV12-4, the J call TRBJ2-5; 11 positions match TRBD2. J gave up 4 bases and V 6 bases, and 1 base lay outside the gene matches. The CDR3 consists of 13 residues. The CDR3 region has the DNA TGTGCCAGCAGGCTAGCGGGAGGAGAGACCCAGTACTTC. Translated, it gives CASRLAGGETQYF.

The chain links TRBV7-2 to TRBJ2-5; D not resolved. Trimming cost V 7 bases and J 2 bases, with 14 bases left between them. This CDR3 is 14 amino acids long. Germline V gives CDR1 SGHTA, CDR2 FQGNSA. The DNA of the CDR3 is TGTGCCAGCACCCTAGAAGGAGAACAAGAGACCCAGTACTTC. It encodes CASTLEGEQETQYF.

The chain joins TRBV5-1 to TRBJ2-7; 10 bases map to TRBD1. J lost 5 bases, V lost 2 bases, and 10 bases had no gene match. CDR3 size: 16 residues. The germline V gene has CDR1 SGHRS and CDR2 YFSETQ. The CDR3 nucleotides are TGCGCCAGCAGCTTACAGCCCGGACAGGGGGAGGACGAGCAGTACTTC. Protein product: CASSLQPGQGEDEQYF.

The chain is built from TRBV20-1 and TRBJ2-2, with D possibly TRBD1 on 6 matching bases. The germline gives CDR1 DFQATT, CDR2 SNEGSKA (reference sequence). CDR3 size: 11 residues. Between the trimmed V and J ends, which lost 6 bases and 7 bases, there was a span of 9 bases. The CDR3 protein is CSAQGGGELFF. CDR3 coding DNA: TGCAGTGCCCAAGGGGGCGGGGAGCTGTTTTTT.

V gene TRBV30 combines with J gene TRBJ1-2; TRBD1 aligns across 8 bases. Germline CDR1 GTSNPN, CDR2 SVGIG (reference sequence). V gave up 4 bases and J gave up 7 bases; unmatched junction bases: 5. This CDR3 comprises 12 residues. The CDR3, as DNA: TGTGCCTGGACAGGGGGCGCTTTTGGCTACACCTTC. Amino acids: CAWTGGAFGYTF. Looking up the rest from reference TRBV30 and TRBJ1-2 gives the full variable domain: SQTIHQWPATLVQPVGSPLSLECTVEGTSNPNLYWYRQAAGRGLQLLFYSVGIGQISSEVPQNLSASRPQDRQFILSSKKLLLSDSGFYLCAWTGGAFGYTFGSGTRLTVV.

This chain connects TRBV5-1 to TRBJ2-1, with D maybe TRBD1 (5 bases). CDR1 SGHRS and CDR2 YFSETQ come from the germline V gene. CDR3 size: 13 residues. Trimming cost V 0 bases and J 8 bases, with 9 bases left between them. The CDR3 protein is CASSLGQGYEQFF. The CDR3 DNA reads as TGCGCCAGCAGCTTGGGTCAGGGATATGAGCAGTTCTTC.

The chain links TRBV3-1 (or the pseudogene TRBV3-2) to TRBJ1-4, with 9 bases identical to TRBD1. The CDR3 is 16 amino acids. The germline CDR1 and CDR2 sequences are LGHDT and YNNKEL (reference sequence). The trim removed 4 bases at V and 2 bases at J, leaving 5 bases unmatched. This CDR3 reads CASSPGQGWTNEKLFF. CDR3 sequence (DNA): TGTGCCAGCAGCCCCGGACAGGGGTGGACTAATGAAAAACTGTTTTTT.